A selection of T cell receptor beta chains follows, all from one sample in a study of cytomegalovirus exposure and HLA in healthy donors. The table came from immunoSEQ multiplex PCR; TCRdb's copy has only in-frame clones and leaves some out. The sample carries about 180,000 clones, 70% to 85% recorded once. Sequencing used PBMCs. Every receptor here comes from a woman aged 55-75 years in good health and CMV-seropositive. Each CDR3 is given with its conserved first and last residue. D genes are given only for firm matches. Size is stated for part of the rows, as once, few or many counts, or as a class when the clone is expanded.

>TRBV19|.|.|TRBJ1-2
TGTGCCAGTACCCCGGGGGGCCTAACCTATGGCTACACCTTC
CASTPGGLTYGYTF
>TRBV11-3|.|.|TRBJ2-5
TGTGCCAGCAGCGGACAGCGGCAAGAGACCCAGTACTTC
CASSGQRQETQYF
>TRBV6-1|TRBD1|.|TRBJ2-7
TGTGCGAGCCTATCAGCGGACAGGGCGGGCGAGCAGTACTTC
CASLSADRAGEQYF
>TRBV7-2|TRBD1|.|TRBJ2-2
TGTGCCAGCAGCTTAAACAGGGGGGCCGGGGAGCTGTTTTTT
CASSLNRGAGELFF
>TRBV10-1|TRBD1|.|TRBJ2-7
TGCGCCAACGATACCGGGACAGGGACTTACGAGCAGTACTTC
CANDTGTGTYEQYF
>TRBV6-1|.|.|TRBJ1-3
TGTGCCAGCAGTCTTGGGACACTGGGAGGAAACACCATATATTTT
CASSLGTLGGNTIYF
>TRBV5-5|TRBD2|.|TRBJ2-7
TGTGCCAGCAGAACTACTAGCGGCTACGAGCAGTACTTC
CASRTTSGYEQYF
>TRBV11-2|TRBD2|.|TRBJ2-4
TGTGCCAGCACCCCTTCAGTCGGGGGGGGTTCGAAAAACATTCAGTACTTC
CASTPSVGGGSKNIQYF
>TRBV7-9|TRBD1|.|TRBJ2-2
TGTGCCAGCAGCTTAGGTCCCAGGGGGCGCGACACCGGGGAGCTGTTTTTT
CASSLGPRGRDTGELFF
>TRBV11-1|.|.|TRBJ1-3
TGTGCCAGCAGCTTAACTAGGATAAACTCTGGAAACACCATATATTTT
CASSLTRINSGNTIYF
>TRBV7-3|TRBD1|.|TRBJ2-1
TGTGCCAGCAGCACAGACAGGGCCAATGAGCAGTTCTTC
CASSTDRANEQFF
>TRBV18|.|.|TRBJ2-4
TGTGCCAGCTCACCACCGCGCGAGGACATTCAGTACTTC
CASSPPREDIQYF
>TRBV27|.|.|TRBJ2-6
TGTGCCAGCAGTACCCCACACTCTGGGGCCAACGTCCTGACTTTC
CASSTPHSGANVLTF
>TRBV14|TRBD1|.|TRBJ1-3
TGTGCCAGCAGCGATGGGACAGCTGGAAACACCATATATTTT
CASSDGTAGNTIYF
>TRBV6-4|TRBD2|few|TRBJ2-2
TGTGCCAGCAGCCCGGGACTAGCGGGGCCAACCGGGGAGCTGTTTTTT
CASSPGLAGPTGELFF
>TRBV7-5|.|.|TRBJ1-5
TGTGCCAGAAGCTCCACAGGGGGTATTCAGCCCCAGCATTTT
CARSSTGGIQPQHF
>TRBV6-6|TRBD1|.|TRBJ2-7
TGTGCCAGCCGAACTACGACAGGGGGCCTCGAGCAGTACTTC
CASRTTTGGLEQYF
>TRBV4-2|.|.|TRBJ2-7
TGTGCCAGCAGCATTACGGACAGTGGAGAGCAGTACTTC
CASSITDSGEQYF
>TRBV2|TRBD1|few|TRBJ1-5
TGTGCCAGCTGGGGGACACAGGGGGGGTATGGCAATCAGCCCCAGCATTTT
CASWGTQGGYGNQPQHF
>TRBV7-9|TRBD2|.|TRBJ2-1
TGTGCCAGCAGCTTAGGGACTAGCCCAACGAATGAGCAGTTCTTC
CASSLGTSPTNEQFF
>TRBV30|TRBD2|.|TRBJ2-3
TGTGCCTGGAGTCAACTAGCGGGAGTAACAGATACGCAGTATTTT
CAWSQLAGVTDTQYF
>TRBV11-1|TRBD2|.|TRBJ2-5
TGTGCCAGCAGTCTGGGGGGGAGAGAGACCCAGTACTTC
CASSLGGRETQYF
>TRBV9|TRBD2|.|TRBJ2-5
TGTGCCAGCAGCGTAGCGGGGGGGGAGGAGACCCAGTACTTC
CASSVAGGEETQYF
>TRBV27|.|.|TRBJ2-7
TGTGCCAGCCTGAACGAGCAGTACTTC
CASLNEQYF
>TRBV27|.|.|TRBJ2-2
TGTGCCAGCAGTTTAAAGTCGGGGGCGAACACCGGGGAGCTGTTTTTT
CASSLKSGANTGELFF
>TRBV2|.|.|TRBJ1-2
TGTGCCAGCAGTGAACGGGGTGAGAGTGGCTACACCTTC
CASSERGESGYTF
>TRBV19|TRBD2|.|TRBJ2-1
TGTGCCAGTAGTACTAGCGGGATTGGTGAGCAGTTCTTC
CASSTSGIGEQFF
>TRBV5-1|TRBD2|.|TRBJ2-7
TGCGCCAGCAGCTTATTACCGACTAGCGGGGAAACGTACGAGCAGTACTTC
CASSLLPTSGETYEQYF